The source of this T cell receptor beta chain is a study of cytomegalovirus exposure and HLA in healthy donors. Study-level background: An analysis done earlier identified about 120 million unique TCR beta sequences from 200 million or so T cells.

The PCR used 60 Vbeta and 13 Jbeta primers. Repertoires were generated with immunoSEQ multiplex PCR, while TCRdb's copy carries only in-frame clones and drops some. The sample consists of 250,000 to 350,000 clones, 86% of them appearing once. CDR1 and CDR2 (germline): SGDLS, YYNGEE. The V and J ends lost 6 bases and 3 bases respectively, with 9 bases between them. CDR3 length: 13 amino acids. The rearrangement joins TRBV9 to TRBJ2-2; no clear D gene. The clonotype comes from a man aged 35-49 years in good health and CMV-seropositive. Input material: PBMCs. The DNA of the CDR3 is TGTGCCAGCAACCACTACCACACCGGGGAGCTGTTTTTT. Protein product: CASNHYHTGELFF.